The rows below give T cell receptor beta chains drawn from one sample of a study of blood T cell repertoires in COVID-19. The table came from immunoSEQ multiplex PCR; TCRdb's copy has only in-frame clones and leaves some out. The sample gives 120,000 to 150,000 clones, roughly 80% of which show up once; approximately 9.5% is in the top ten. Sequenced: peripheral blood. Receptors were obtained from a woman aged 80 or over in a cohort sampled during active or convalescent COVID-19. CDR3s include the opening cysteine and the closing phenylalanine or tryptophan. Fields, in order: CDR3 protein, CDR3 DNA, J gene, D gene, clone size, V gene. A D gene is named only where the DNA matches it firmly. Where a row states a size, it is once, few, many or the class of an expanded clone; other rows omit it.

CASRYGTAHEQFF	TGTGCCAGCAGATACGGGACAGCCCATGAGCAGTTCTTC	TRBJ2-1	TRBD1	few	TRBV6-5
CASSSFTGTSGGTDTQYF	TGTGCCAGCAGCTCATTTACCGGGACTAGCGGGGGGACAGATACGCAGTATTTT	TRBJ2-3	TRBD2	-	TRBV28
CASSLSLGADTQYF	TGTGCCAGCAGCTTATCTTTAGGAGCGGATACGCAGTATTTT	TRBJ2-3	-	-	TRBV7-3
CASSWEQGWLPTTQYF	TGTGCCAGCAGCTGGGAACAGGGATGGCTTCCAACTACGCAGTATTTT	TRBJ2-3	-	once	TRBV21-1
CASTPPSSYEQYF	TGTGCCAGTACGCCCCCGAGCTCCTACGAGCAGTACTTC	TRBJ2-7	-	once	TRBV6-5
CASSPRASGVGNEQFF	TGTGCCAGCTCACCACGCGCTAGCGGGGTGGGAAATGAGCAGTTCTTC	TRBJ2-1	TRBD2	-	TRBV18
CASSPSGTGGSGGYTF	TGTGCCAGCAGCCCCTCGGGGACAGGGGGTTCGGGTGGCTACACCTTC	TRBJ1-2	TRBD1	once	TRBV4-2
CASSQDLGAATINYGYTF	TGTGCCAGCAGCCAAGATTTGGGGGCCGCGACCATTAACTATGGCTACACCTTC	TRBJ1-2	-	-	TRBV3-1/TRBV3-2
CASSFGSGGETQYF	TGTGCCAGCAGCTTCGGTAGCGGGGGAGAGACCCAGTACTTC	TRBJ2-5	TRBD2	-	TRBV7-9
CASSFGQGEAFF	TGTGCCAGCAGTTTCGGACAGGGTGAAGCTTTCTTT	TRBJ1-1	TRBD1	-	TRBV28
CASSPGWGETQYF	TGTGCCAGCAGTCCAGGGTGGGGAGAGACCCAGTACTTC	TRBJ2-5	-	-	TRBV7-8
CASMPGTFQDTQYF	TGTGCCAGCATGCCCGGGACTTTTCAAGATACGCAGTATTTT	TRBJ2-3	-	-	TRBV28
CASSSGLAGDTQYF	TGTGCCAGCAGCTCAGGACTAGCGGGCGATACGCAGTATTTT	TRBJ2-3	TRBD2	-	TRBV5-4
CAISETGQGAGQPQHF	TGTGCCATCAGTGAAACGGGACAGGGGGCTGGTCAGCCCCAGCATTTT	TRBJ1-5	TRBD1	-	TRBV10-3
CASSRTRQSYEQYF	TGTGCCAGCAGCCGAACGCGACAGTCCTACGAGCAGTACTTC	TRBJ2-7	-	-	TRBV6-5
CASSLARGYQETQYF	TGCGCCAGCAGCTTGGCTAGAGGGTACCAAGAGACCCAGTACTTC	TRBJ2-5	-	-	TRBV5-1
CASSIKGVTYNSPLHF	TGTGCCAGTAGTATAAAAGGGGTTACTTATAATTCACCCCTCCACTTT	TRBJ1-6	-	-	TRBV19
CASSLVGARFSPLHF	TGTGCCAGCAGCTTGGTGGGGGCGCGTTTCTCACCCCTCCACTTT	TRBJ1-6	-	-	TRBV5-6
CASSLDPRVRQESTDTQYF	TGTGCCAGCAGCTTAGACCCCAGAGTGAGACAGGAGAGCACAGATACGCAGTATTTT	TRBJ2-3	-	once	TRBV11-2
CASSQGSLTKEKLFF	TGTGCCAGCAGCCAAGGATCCCTGACAAAGGAAAAACTGTTTTTT	TRBJ1-4	-	-	TRBV14
CASSQAPLQAQYF	TGTGCCAGTAGCCAGGCCCCGCTTCAGGCCCAGTACTTC	TRBJ2-5	-	-	TRBV19
CASSYTGNEQFF	TGCGCCAGCAGTTATACAGGGAATGAGCAGTTCTTC	TRBJ2-1	-	-	TRBV5-1
CASSLFQGYGYTF	TGTGCCAGCAGTTTATTCCAGGGCTATGGCTACACCTTC	TRBJ1-2	-	-	TRBV28
CASGQGPNTEAFF	TGTGCCAGCGGACAGGGACCGAACACTGAAGCTTTCTTT	TRBJ1-1	TRBD1	-	TRBV14